These 6 T cell receptor beta chains were all obtained from the same sample, sequenced in a study of cytomegalovirus exposure and HLA in healthy donors (dated by TCRdb to the late 2010s). Library construction relied on the immunoSEQ multiplex PCR assay. For the multiplex PCR, a mixture combining 60 forward primers for TCR Vbeta segments and 13 reverse primers for TCR Jbeta segments was used. TCRdb's version of the immuneACCESS table is confined to in-frame rearrangements and falls short of the full clone set. An unresolved V gene accounts for under half of the shortfall where checked; the remainder is of unknown origin. This sample has fewer than 200,000 clones in its table, and about three quarters of those were observed once. The ten largest make up approximately 2.5% of the sample. The sample comprised PBMCs. The origin of the receptors is a woman aged 30 to 39 in good health and CMV-seronegative.

This clone was recorded once. The chain couples TRBV7-3 to TRBJ2-1; TRBD1 aligns across 9 bases. The germline V gene encodes CDR1 SGHTA and CDR2 FQGTGA. The junction had 9 bases not matched to a gene; V was cut back by 5 bases and J by 7 bases. The CDR3 extends over 15 amino acids. The CDR3 spells CASSPDGQGLNEQFF. The CDR3 bases are TGTGCCAGCAGCCCAGATGGACAGGGGCTGAATGAGCAGTTCTTC.

This clone was picked up a small number of times. The chain carries TRBV15 and TRBJ1-1, with D possibly matching TRBD1 (6 bases). Germline V gene lookup returns CDR1 LNHNV and CDR2 YYDKDF (reference sequence). Deletions cut 6 bases from V and 6 bases from J, with 20 bases between. The CDR3 is 15 amino acids. The CDR3 reads CATRAGLDSSAEAFF. Written as DNA, the CDR3 is TGTGCCACCAGAGCGGGACTGGACAGTTCGGCTGAAGCTTTCTTT.

The chain recombines TRBV5-1 with TRBJ2-2; 8 bases line up with TRBD1. Trimming at V came to 0 bases and at J to 6 bases, leaving 4 bases not matched to a gene. CDR3 size: 15 residues. CDR1 is SGHRS and CDR2 is YFSETQ in the germline V gene. The CDR3 sequence: CASSLEQGGSGELFF. In DNA, the CDR3 is TGCGCCAGCAGCTTGGAACAGGGGGGCTCCGGGGAGCTGTTTTTT.

V is TRBV4-1 and J is TRBJ1-2; D not resolved. The CDR3 runs 16 residues. The ends were cut back, 0 bases at V and 4 bases at J, with 15 bases in the middle. Germline CDR1 is MGHRA and CDR2 is YSYEKL. CDR3 residues: CASSQEPADEAYGYTF. In nucleotides, the CDR3 is TGCGCCAGCAGCCAAGAGCCTGCAGACGAGGCCTATGGCTACACCTTC.

This rearrangement joins TRBV9 to TRBJ2-1; a weak D match, TRBD2 (6 bases). V was shortened by 0 bases and J by 4 bases, with 11 bases between the two germline ends. Germline CDR1 SGDLS, CDR2 YYNGEE. The CDR3 has 15 amino acids. The CDR3 sequence: CASSVEAGSYNEQFF. As DNA, the CDR3 is TGTGCCAGCAGCGTAGAGGCGGGAAGTTACAATGAGCAGTTCTTC.

This clone was seen once. This chain uses TRBV14 with TRBJ2-1, with D possibly matching TRBD1 (6 bases). The CDR3 totals 17 residues. V was trimmed by 1 base and J by 0 bases, leaving 13 bases between them. Per the germline V gene, CDR1 is SGHDN and CDR2 is FVKESK. CDR3 nucleotide sequence: TGTGCCAGCAGCCAAGGAGGGGGTACGAGCTCCTACAATGAGCAGTTCTTC. Translated, it gives CASSQGGGTSSYNEQFF.